This entry concerns a single T cell receptor (beta chain). Its antigen is not identified. The study recruited healthy Caucasian donors from Russia who were aged about 6 to 95. PBMCs, at least 7 million per sample, were isolated. For the second PCR, which ran for 7 to 11 cycles, a sample-barcoded 5' primer and a J-beta primer mix were used. TCRdb analysed the 5' RACE reads with MiXCR anew, one entry per CDR3 protein. The sample records over 1,200,000 distinct CDR3 sequences, 55% to 75% being singletons. The data are from a study of blood T cells in healthy people across ages. Study-wide points: Shifts in expanded clonotypes may have been confounded by donor CMV status, which was unknown. Older age went with lower TCR beta diversity per million T cells, in a roughly linear way.

V shed 3 bases and J shed 14 bases, with 11 bases lying between them. The CDR3 is made up of 12 amino acids. The TCR was taken from a young man in good health. The sample was blood. The chain combines TRBV12-3 or TRBV12-4 with TRBJ1-6; maybe TRBD1 (5 bases). The chain's CDR3 is CASSLGGGTLHF. DNA for the CDR3: TGTGCCAGCAGTTTGGGGGGAGGCACCCTCCACTTT.